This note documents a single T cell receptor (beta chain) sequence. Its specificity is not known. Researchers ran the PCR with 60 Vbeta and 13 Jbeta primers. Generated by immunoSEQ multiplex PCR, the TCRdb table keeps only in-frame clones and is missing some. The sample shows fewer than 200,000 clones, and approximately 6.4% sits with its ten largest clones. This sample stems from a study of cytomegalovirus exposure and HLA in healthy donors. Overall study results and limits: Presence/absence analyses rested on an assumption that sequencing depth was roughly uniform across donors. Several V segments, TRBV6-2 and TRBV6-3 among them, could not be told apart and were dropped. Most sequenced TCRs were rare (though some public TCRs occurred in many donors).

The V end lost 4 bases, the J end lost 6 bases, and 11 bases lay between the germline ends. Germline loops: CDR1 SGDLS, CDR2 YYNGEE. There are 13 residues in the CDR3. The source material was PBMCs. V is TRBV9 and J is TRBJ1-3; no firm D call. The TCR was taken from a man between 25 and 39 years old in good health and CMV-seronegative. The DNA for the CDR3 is TGTGCCAGCAGCCCTCATGAGGCAAACACCATATATTTT. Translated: CASSPHEANTIYF.